Sequencing of this TCR beta chain was carried out in a study of OX40 agonist ivuxolimab in advanced cancers. As for the study in general: Three patients had partial responses: one hepatocellular carcinoma, two cutaneous melanoma.

The method was immunoSEQ multiplex PCR; TCRdb's version includes in-frame clones alone and lacks a portion of them. The repertoire holds 20,000 to 25,000 clones, with roughly 80% as singletons. Concerning this clone itself: Its target is not known.

Germline assignment: CDR1 MNHEY and CDR2 SVGAGI. V lost 7 bases, J lost 4 bases, and 17 bases lay in between. CDR3 length: 15 residues. Regarding the study as a whole: Antigen targets of the expanded peripheral T cells went undetermined. In general, CD8+ T cells held more expanded clones than CD4+ did, on average. By week 6 at 0.1 to 3.0 mg/kg, blood CD4+ and CD8+ T cells had expanded clonally.

The sequence was collected from an adult with an advanced solid tumor such as melanoma, head and neck, liver or kidney cancer. The material sequenced was CD4+ or CD8+ T cells sorted from blood, taken in a trial of the OX40 agonist ivuxolimab. V and J are TRBV6-5 and TRBJ2-1, with D perhaps assigned TRBD1 or TRBD2 (6 bases each). CDR3 in amino acids: CASTGPGARYNEQFF. As DNA, the CDR3 is TGTGCCAGCACCGGACCGGGGGCAAGGTACAATGAGCAGTTCTTC.